The rows below give T cell receptor beta chains drawn from one sample of a study of T cells of healthy individuals. One entry per CDR3 protein results from TCRdb running MiXCR on the 5' RACE reads. The table has fewer than 70,000 distinct CDR3 sequences, about 15% seen once. All receptors derive from a human donor in good health. CDR3s include the opening cysteine and the closing phenylalanine or tryptophan. D genes are given only for firm matches. Size is stated for part of the rows, as once, few or many counts, or as a class when the clone is expanded.

d_call j_call clone_size v_call cdr3_aa cdr3_nt
TRBD1 TRBJ1-1 few TRBV19 CASSMDRVRFF TGTGCCAGTAGTATGGACAGGGTGAGATTCTTT
- TRBJ2-5 - TRBV6-6 CASNPGGAETQYF TGTGCCAGCAATCCGGGGGGCGCGGAGACCCAGTACTTC
- TRBJ1-2 many TRBV7-9 CASSLATPTHGYTF TGTGCCAGCAGCTTAGCTACACCTACCCATGGCTACACCTTC
TRBD1 TRBJ2-7 few TRBV5-4 CASSLGGQGTYEQYF TGTGCCAGCAGCTTGGGCGGACAGGGGACCTACGAGCAGTACTTC
TRBD1 TRBJ1-1 few TRBV7-9 CASSPLQTGRPEAFF TGTGCCAGCAGCCCTTTACAGACAGGGCGGCCTGAAGCTTTCTTT
- TRBJ2-7 many TRBV29-1 CSAGAREQYF TGCAGCGCGGGAGCGCGGGAGCAGTACTTC
TRBD2 TRBJ2-1 few TRBV7-2 CASSVGGGRLVNEQFF TGTGCCAGCAGCGTCGGGGGGGGGCGGCTGGTGAATGAGCAGTTCTTC
TRBD1 TRBJ1-6 few TRBV20-1 CSARDSSYNSPLHF TGCAGTGCCAGGGACAGCTCCTATAATTCACCCCTCCACTTT
- TRBJ1-1 many TRBV5-1 CASSSHSRTEAFF TGCGCCAGCAGCTCCCACAGTAGAACTGAAGCTTTCTTT
TRBD2 TRBJ2-1 few TRBV20-1 CSARWTSGRKEQFF TGCAGTGCCCGATGGACTAGCGGGAGAAAGGAGCAGTTCTTC
TRBD1 TRBJ2-1 few TRBV27 CASSLPDRENEQFF TGTGCCAGCAGCCTCCCGGACAGGGAGAATGAGCAGTTCTTC
- TRBJ2-2 many TRBV7-2 CASSLGASGELFF TGTGCCAGCAGCTTAGGGGCATCCGGGGAGCTGTTTTTT
TRBD1 TRBJ1-1 many TRBV5-5 CASSLTGGSTEAFF TGTGCCAGCAGCTTGACAGGGGGAAGCACTGAAGCTTTCTTT
- TRBJ1-6 many TRBV18 CASSPYGGTQDSPLHF TGTGCCAGCTCGCCATACGGGGGGACACAGGATTCACCCCTCCACTTT
TRBD2 TRBJ2-7 many TRBV6-5 CASSYSGTTSYEQYF TGTGCCAGCAGTTACTCTGGGACTACCTCCTACGAGCAGTACTTC
- TRBJ2-7 - TRBV5-1 CASSLVDIKSSEQYF TGCGCCAGCAGCTTGGTTGACATCAAAAGCTCCGAGCAGTACTTC
- TRBJ1-6 medium-sized TRBV9 CASSVTDSYNSPLHF TGTGCCAGCAGCGTCACGGACTCCTATAATTCACCCCTCCACTTT
- TRBJ2-5 few TRBV20-1 CSASREGAGETQYF TGCAGTGCTAGCCGGGAGGGGGCGGGAGAGACCCAGTACTTC
- TRBJ1-1 - TRBV14 CASSQRRQDPGAFF TGTGCCAGCAGCCAAAGGCGGCAGGACCCGGGGGCTTTCTTT